Below, 20 T cell receptor beta chains from the same sample are listed, as sequenced in a study of T-cell memory formation after mild COVID-19. TCRdb recomputed calls from the 5' RACE reads with MiXCR, one row per CDR3 protein. In the table there are approximately 46,000 distinct CDR3 sequences, less than 8% of which are singletons. Material: PBMCs or a T cell subset sorted from them (not recorded which). These receptors all come from an adult who had mild COVID-19 (a few samples of this study predate the infection). Cell type and time point are not known.

At least ten counts were recorded for this clonotype. The rearrangement joins TRBV5-1 to TRBJ2-3; weak D call: TRBD2 (5 bases). The V and J ends lost 0 bases and 2 bases respectively, with 10 bases between them. Germline-derived CDR1 and CDR2 are SGHRS and YFSETQ. The CDR3 totals 15 residues. CDR3 residues: CASSLAGRDTDTQYF. The CDR3 DNA follows: TGCGCCAGCAGCTTGGCTGGGAGAGACACAGATACGCAGTATTTT.

This clonotype showed up just a few times. The rearrangement joins TRBV12-1 to TRBJ1-2. TRBV12-1 is a pseudogene locus. There are 13 residues in the CDR3. The CDR3 bases are TGTGCCAGCAGCTTTTTTGGGGGACTCGGCTACACCTTC. It yields the protein CASSFFGGLGYTF.

This clonotype has a handful of counts. This chain joins TRBV29-1 and TRBJ2-5, with 9 positions matching TRBD1. This CDR3 is 12 amino acids long. Germline values: CDR1 SQVTM, CDR2 ANQGSEA. Trimming cost V 6 bases and J 4 bases; bases outside gene matches: 3. CDR3 DNA: TGCAGCGTGGGGGACAGGGTAGAGACCCAGTACTTC. As protein: CSVGDRVETQYF.

V is TRBV20-1 and J is TRBJ1-2; 12 nucleotides match TRBD1. Germline V CDR1 and CDR2: DFQATT, SNEGSKA (reference sequence). There are 17 residues in the CDR3. Trimming cost V 6 bases and J 8 bases; bases outside gene matches: 19. CDR3 DNA sequence: TGCAGTGCCAGTGGTGCCGGGACAGGGGGCCCCATGGGCGGCTACACCTTC. Translating it yields CSASGAGTGGPMGGYTF.

This clonotype has more than one count but fewer than ten. This chain links TRBV12-3 or TRBV12-4 with TRBJ1-5, with 9 bases aligning to TRBD1. CDR3 length: 16 amino acids. V dropped 6 bases and J dropped 6; count of bases not matched to a gene: 12. CDR3: CASSLTDRGYGQPQHF. In nucleotides, the CDR3 is TGTGCCAGCAGCCTTACAGACAGGGGGTATGGTCAGCCCCAGCATTTT.

This clonotype was counted ten times or more. The J gene is TRBJ1-2, the V gene TRBV7-9, with 10 bases identical to TRBD1. Germline V gives CDR1 SEHNR, CDR2 FQNEAQ (reference sequence). The CDR3 runs to 15 residues. V lost 4 bases, J lost 4 bases, and 6 bases stayed unmatched. The DNA of the CDR3 is TGTGCCAGCAGCTACGGACAGGGGGTGAGCTATGGCTACACCTTC. Amino acids: CASSYGQGVSYGYTF.

V usage is TRBV5-1 and J usage is TRBJ2-5; a weak D match, TRBD1 (6 bases). V was clipped by 0 bases and J by 1 base, with 13 bases between them. This CDR3 has 16 amino acids. Germline V gene lookup returns CDR1 SGHRS and CDR2 YFSETQ. The CDR3: CASSLVTGLGQETQYF. The CDR3 DNA follows: TGCGCCAGCAGCTTGGTTACAGGGTTGGGCCAAGAGACCCAGTACTTC.

V is TRBV29-1 and J is TRBJ2-7; 11 positions agree with TRBD1. Unmatched junction bases numbered 5, after V lost 7 bases and J lost 0 bases. CDR1 is SQVTM and CDR2 is ANQGSEA in the germline V gene. The CDR3 contains 14 residues. CDR3 bases: TGCAGCGCGTGGGGGACAGGGGGCTCCTACGAGCAGTACTTC. It yields the protein CSAWGTGGSYEQYF.

The rearrangement joins TRBV20-1 to TRBJ1-6, with D unclear. The CDR3 spans 13 residues. CDR1 and CDR2 (germline): DFQATT, SNEGSKA (reference sequence). V dropped 3 bases and J dropped 5 bases, with 8 bases sitting between them. The CDR3 DNA reads as TGCAGTGCTAGTCGGCCAAATAATTCACCCCTCCACTTT. It translates to CSASRPNNSPLHF.

This clonotype was seen ten or more times. The chain employs TRBV20-1 and TRBJ1-1; 11 bases are shared with TRBD1. The CDR3 sequence is 14 residues long. After removal of 3 bases from V and 6 bases from J, the junction contained 6 bases not matched to a gene. CDR1 DFQATT and CDR2 SNEGSKA come from the germline V gene (reference sequence). The CDR3 reads CSARDRGRKSEAFF. The CDR3 bases are TGCAGTGCTAGGGACAGGGGGCGGAAATCTGAAGCTTTCTTT.

This clonotype was recorded a few times. The rearrangement joins TRBV20-1 to TRBJ1-2; tentative D call: TRBD1 (5 bases). Per germline, CDR1 DFQATT and CDR2 SNEGSKA (reference sequence). The ends were cut back, 1 base at V and 8 bases at J, with 17 bases in the middle. The CDR3 consists of 14 residues. CDR3 sequence reads: CSARVEEAGRGYTF. Written as DNA, the CDR3 is TGCAGTGCTAGAGTGGAGGAGGCAGGGAGAGGCTACACCTTC.

This clonotype has more than one count but fewer than ten. The CDR3 here is CASSLQRGSAGANVLTF. DNA for the CDR3: TGTGCCAGCAGTTTACAGCGGGGGAGCGCTGGGGCCAACGTCCTGACTTTC. J is TRBJ2-6 and V is TRBV12-3 or TRBV12-4; 8 nucleotides line up with TRBD2. This CDR3 is built from 17 residues. J lost 2 bases, V lost 2 bases, and 5 bases had no gene match.

This clonotype was recorded at least ten times. The V gene is TRBV24-1, the J gene TRBJ2-1; tentative D call: TRBD1 (6 bases). This CDR3 spans 15 amino acids. Germline CDR1 reads KGHDR; CDR2 reads SFDVKD. The V end was cut by 3 bases, the J end by 3 bases, with 11 bases between. CDR3 protein: CATSDVGGSYNEQFF. CDR3 DNA: TGTGCCACCAGTGATGTAGGGGGAAGCTACAATGAGCAGTTCTTC.

This clonotype has a handful of counts. The V call is TRBV2, the J call TRBJ1-1; D unclear. The V end was cut by 3 bases, the J end by 5 bases, with 13 bases between. CDR1 is SNHLY and CDR2 is FYNNEI in the germline V gene. CDR3 size: 14 residues. As DNA, the CDR3 is TGTGCCAGCAGTGATTCAAGATCAATAACTGAAGCTTTCTTT. It yields the protein CASSDSRSITEAFF.

This clonotype was counted at least ten times. The chain combines TRBV7-2 with TRBJ1-4, with D uncertain. V was trimmed by 2 bases and J by 0 bases, leaving 7 bases between them. The CDR3 runs 15 residues. CDR1 and CDR2 (germline): SGHTA, FQGNSA. CDR3 DNA: TGTGCCAGCAGCTTACGGCGGGCAACTAATGAAAAACTGTTTTTT. Translation gives CASSLRRATNEKLFF.

The CDR3 coding sequence is TGCGCCAGCAGCCAAACGGGACTAGCGGGGGGGCGGGGCCAAGAGACCCAGTACTTC. Protein sequence: CASSQTGLAGGRGQETQYF. This sequence joins TRBV4-3 and TRBJ2-5; TRBD2 aligns across 16 bases. V dropped 2 bases and J dropped 1; count of bases not matched to a gene: 7. In germline, CDR1 is LGHNA, CDR2 YSLEER. The CDR3 is 19 residues long.

This clonotype was detected many times. The genes are TRBV3-1 and TRBJ2-7; D may be TRBD1 (5 bases). The CDR3 extends over 12 amino acids. Per germline, CDR1 LGHDT and CDR2 YNNKEL (reference sequence). V dropped 4 bases and J dropped 4 bases, with 8 bases sitting between them. The CDR3 loop reads CASSLTGYEQYF. For the CDR3, the DNA is TGTGCCAGCAGCCTAACAGGTTACGAGCAGTACTTC.

This clonotype has a count of ten or more. This sequence joins TRBV12-3 or TRBV12-4 and TRBJ2-7, with D tentatively TRBD1 (6 bases). V dropped 6 bases and J dropped 7 bases, with 19 bases sitting between them. This CDR3 comprises 14 residues. The CDR3 reads CASRLDSTIGEQYF. CDR3 sequence (DNA): TGTGCCAGCAGACTGGACAGCACGATCGGTGAGCAGTACTTC.

This CDR3 reads CASIDGGEGQPQHF. CDR3 sequence (DNA): TGTGCCAGCATCGACGGGGGGGAAGGTCAGCCCCAGCATTTT. The chain uses TRBV28 and TRBJ1-5; D is perhaps TRBD1 (5 bases). V was pared by 7 bases and J by 6 bases, with 16 bases between. CDR1 MDHEN and CDR2 SYDVKM come from the germline V gene. The length of the CDR3 is 14 residues.

This clonotype was picked up many times. This chain joins TRBV6-6 and TRBJ2-7; no reliable D call. CDR1 and CDR2 from the germline V gene are MNHNY and SVGAGI (reference sequence). CDR3 length equals 14 residues. Trimming cost V 8 bases and J 2 bases, with 16 bases left between them. The CDR3 bases are TGTGCCAGCTGTCGAACTCCACCCCCCTACGAGCAGTACTTC. It encodes CASCRTPPPYEQYF.